The 2 T cell receptor beta chains presented below share a single source sample, sequenced in a study of T cells in Graves' hyperthyroidism and ophthalmopathy (dated by TCRdb to about 2019). Library preparation was by multiplex PCR. TCRdb records Illumina HiSeq 2000 as the sequencer. TCR beta CDR3 regions were amplified from RNA transcripts. For the first round of RT-PCR on the TCR CDR3, the HTBI primer set was used together with the Qiagen OneStep RT-PCR kit. TCRdb reworked the public reads: Q25 trimming with fastp, MiXCR clone assembly, productive beta chains retained. Entries are consolidated by CDR3 protein sequence, retaining the most common genes and DNA. Across this sample there are approximately 430,000 distinct CDR3 sequences, with about a sixth seen only once. The ten largest clonotypes hold around 7% of the sample. Sequences were obtained from blood. The receptors stem from a woman between 18 and 29 years old with Graves' hyperthyroidism.

This clonotype occurred a few times. The chain combines TRBV20-1 with TRBJ1-2, with D possibly being TRBD1 (5 bases). Germline CDR1 DFQATT, CDR2 SNEGSKA (reference sequence). The CDR3 is 13 amino acids. Deletions cut 0 bases from V and 8 bases from J, with 13 bases between. As DNA, the CDR3 is TGCAGTGCTAGAGATCCGGCGAGGGACGGCTACACCTTC. Translation: CSARDPARDGYTF.

This clonotype was counted ten times or more. The chain has TRBV20-1 and TRBJ2-1; TRBD1 matches at 11 bases. Losses at the gene ends were 3 bases for V and 1 base for J; bases not matched to a gene: 5. The CDR3 length is 16 residues. Germline lookup yields CDR1 DFQATT and CDR2 SNEGSKA (reference sequence). The CDR3 DNA is TGCAGTGCTAGGGGGACAGGGGGTTTATCCTACAATGAGCAGTTCTTC. Its translation is CSARGTGGLSYNEQFF.